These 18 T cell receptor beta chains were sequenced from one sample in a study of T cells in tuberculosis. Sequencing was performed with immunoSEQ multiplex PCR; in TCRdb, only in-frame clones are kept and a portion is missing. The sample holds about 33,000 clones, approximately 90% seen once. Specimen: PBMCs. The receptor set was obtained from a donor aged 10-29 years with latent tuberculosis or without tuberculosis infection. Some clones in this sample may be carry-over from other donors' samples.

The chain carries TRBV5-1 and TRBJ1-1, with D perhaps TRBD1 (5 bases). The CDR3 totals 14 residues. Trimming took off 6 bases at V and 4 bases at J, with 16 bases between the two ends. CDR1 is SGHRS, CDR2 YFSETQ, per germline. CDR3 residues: CASTWQGLGTEAFF. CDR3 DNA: TGCGCCAGCACCTGGCAGGGTCTGGGCACTGAAGCTTTCTTT.

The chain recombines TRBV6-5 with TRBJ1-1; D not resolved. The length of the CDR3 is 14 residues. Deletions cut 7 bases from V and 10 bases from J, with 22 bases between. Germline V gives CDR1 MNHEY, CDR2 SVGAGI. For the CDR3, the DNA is TGTGCCAGCATCCTTCCGGGAGCAACGGGCAGAGCTTTCTTT. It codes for CASILPGATGRAFF.

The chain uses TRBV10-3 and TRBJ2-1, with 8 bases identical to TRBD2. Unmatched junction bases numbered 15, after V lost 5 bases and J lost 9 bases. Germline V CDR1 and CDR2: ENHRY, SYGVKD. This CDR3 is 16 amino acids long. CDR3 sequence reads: CAISTTGTRSGGEQFF. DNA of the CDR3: TGTGCCATCAGTACGACCGGGACTAGAAGTGGAGGTGAGCAGTTCTTC.

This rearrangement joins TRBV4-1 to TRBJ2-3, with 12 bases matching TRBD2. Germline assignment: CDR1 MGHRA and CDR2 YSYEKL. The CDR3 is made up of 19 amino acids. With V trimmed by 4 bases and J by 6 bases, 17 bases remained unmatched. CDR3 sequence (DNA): TGCGCCAGCAGCCTGCGGACAAGGACTAGCGGGGAGAAAGGGGATACGCAGTATTTT. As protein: CASSLRTRTSGEKGDTQYF.

Here the CDR3 DNA reads TGTGCCAGCAGCTTAAACCAGGGTGGCTACACCTTC. Amino acid sequence: CASSLNQGGYTF. This sequence joins TRBV7-9 and TRBJ1-2, with a possible D match to TRBD1 (5 bases). From germline, CDR1 is SEHNR and CDR2 FQNEAQ (reference sequence). CDR3 length equals 12 residues. Deletions cut 2 bases from V and 7 bases from J, with 8 bases between.

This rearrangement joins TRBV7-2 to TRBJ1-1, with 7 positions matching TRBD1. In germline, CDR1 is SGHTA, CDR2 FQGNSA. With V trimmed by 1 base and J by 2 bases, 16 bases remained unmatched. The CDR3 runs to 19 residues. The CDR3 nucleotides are TGTGCCAGCAGCTTAGATTGGATGTCGAGGGGGCCTTCAAACACTGAAGCTTTCTTT. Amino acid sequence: CASSLDWMSRGPSNTEAFF.

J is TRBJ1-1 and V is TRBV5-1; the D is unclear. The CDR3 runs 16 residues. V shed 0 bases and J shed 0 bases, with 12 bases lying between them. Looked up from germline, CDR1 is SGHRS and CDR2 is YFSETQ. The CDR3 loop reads CASSLVISGLNTEAFF. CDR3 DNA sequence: TGCGCCAGCAGCTTGGTGATTTCGGGGTTGAACACTGAAGCTTTCTTT.

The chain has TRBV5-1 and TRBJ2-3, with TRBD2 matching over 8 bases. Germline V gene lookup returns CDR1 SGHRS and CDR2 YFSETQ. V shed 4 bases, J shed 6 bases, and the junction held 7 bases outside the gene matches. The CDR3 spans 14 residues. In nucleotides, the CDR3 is TGCGCCAGCAGCCCGGGGGGACTAGGGGATACGCAGTATTTT. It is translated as CASSPGGLGDTQYF.

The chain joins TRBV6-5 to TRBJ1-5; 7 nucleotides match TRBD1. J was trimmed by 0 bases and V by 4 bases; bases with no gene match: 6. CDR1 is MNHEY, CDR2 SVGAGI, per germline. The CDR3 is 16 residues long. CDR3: CASSFSTGISNQPQHF. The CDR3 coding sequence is TGTGCCAGCAGTTTCTCGACAGGGATTAGCAATCAGCCCCAGCATTTT.

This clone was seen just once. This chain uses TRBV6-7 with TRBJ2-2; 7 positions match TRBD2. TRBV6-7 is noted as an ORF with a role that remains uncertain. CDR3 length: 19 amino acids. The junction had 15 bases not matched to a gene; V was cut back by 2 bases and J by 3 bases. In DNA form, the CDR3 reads TGTGCCAGCAGTTACCCCCGAGGAAATCGCGCGGGAGACACCGGGGAGCTGTTTTTT. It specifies CASSYPRGNRAGDTGELFF.

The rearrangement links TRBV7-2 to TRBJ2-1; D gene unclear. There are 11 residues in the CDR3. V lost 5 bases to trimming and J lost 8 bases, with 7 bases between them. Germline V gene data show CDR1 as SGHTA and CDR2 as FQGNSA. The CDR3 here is CASSPSHEQFF. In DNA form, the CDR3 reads TGTGCCAGCAGCCCGAGCCATGAGCAGTTCTTC.

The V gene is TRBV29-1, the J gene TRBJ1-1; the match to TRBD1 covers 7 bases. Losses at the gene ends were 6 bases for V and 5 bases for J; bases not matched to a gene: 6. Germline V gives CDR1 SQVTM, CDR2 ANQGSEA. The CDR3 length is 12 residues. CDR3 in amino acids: CSVSTGETEAFF. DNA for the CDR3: TGCAGCGTGTCTACAGGGGAAACTGAAGCTTTCTTT.

The CDR3 bases are TGTGCCAGCAGTGTGGAGGGATCCTACGAGCAGTACTTC. Amino acids: CASSVEGSYEQYF. This chain joins TRBV2 and TRBJ2-7; D may be TRBD2 (6 bases). Germline V CDR1 and CDR2: SNHLY, FYNNEI. The ends were cut back, 4 bases at V and 1 base at J, with 8 bases in the middle. This CDR3 contains 13 residues. The entire variable domain, with the rest obtained from reference TRBV2 and TRBJ2-7, is as follows: EPEVTQTPSHQVTQMGQEVILRCVPISNHLYFYWYRQILGQKVEFLVSFYNNEISEKSEIFDDQFSVERPDGSNFTLKIRSTKLEDSAMYFCASSVEGSYEQYFGPGTRLTVT.

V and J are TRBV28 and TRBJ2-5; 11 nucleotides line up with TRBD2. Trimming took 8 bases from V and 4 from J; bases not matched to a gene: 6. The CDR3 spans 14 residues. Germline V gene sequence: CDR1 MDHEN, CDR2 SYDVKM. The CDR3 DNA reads TGTGCCAGCCATTTAGCGGGAGGGCGAGAGACCCAGTACTTC. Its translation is CASHLAGGRETQYF. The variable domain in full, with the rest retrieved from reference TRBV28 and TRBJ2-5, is DVKVTQSSRYLVKRTGEKVFLECVQDMDHENMFWYRQDPGLGLRLIYFSYDVKMKEKGDIPEGYSVSREKKERFSLILESASTNQTSMYLCASHLAGGRETQYFGPGTRLLVL.

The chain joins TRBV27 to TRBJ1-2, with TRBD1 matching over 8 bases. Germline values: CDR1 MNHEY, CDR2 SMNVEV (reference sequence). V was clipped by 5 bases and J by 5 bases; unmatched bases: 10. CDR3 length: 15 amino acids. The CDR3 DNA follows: TGTGCCAGCAGTCCCACAGGGGGACGGCCTTATGGCTACACCTTC. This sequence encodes CASSPTGGRPYGYTF.

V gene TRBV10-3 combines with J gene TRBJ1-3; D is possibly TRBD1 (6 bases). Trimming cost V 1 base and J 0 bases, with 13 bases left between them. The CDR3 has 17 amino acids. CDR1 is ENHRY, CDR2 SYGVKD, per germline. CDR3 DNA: TGTGCCATCAGTGAGTTACAGGGAATATCCTCTGGAAACACCATATATTTT. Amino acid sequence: CAISELQGISSGNTIYF.

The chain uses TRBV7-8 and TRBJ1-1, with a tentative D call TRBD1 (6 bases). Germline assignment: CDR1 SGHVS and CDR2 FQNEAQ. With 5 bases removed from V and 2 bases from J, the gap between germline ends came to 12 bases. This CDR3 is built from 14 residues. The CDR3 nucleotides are TGTGCCAGCAGCGACAGGATTCCTAACACTGAAGCTTTCTTT. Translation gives CASSDRIPNTEAFF.

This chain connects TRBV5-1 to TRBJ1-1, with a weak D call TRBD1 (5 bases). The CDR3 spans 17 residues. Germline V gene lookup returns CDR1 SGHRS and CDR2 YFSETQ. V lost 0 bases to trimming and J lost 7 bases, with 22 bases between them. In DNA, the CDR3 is TGCGCCAGCAGCTTGGACCCCCTTGGGCAGGGAAGGGGTGAAGCTTTCTTT. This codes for CASSLDPLGQGRGEAFF.